These T cell receptor beta chains were read from a single sample in a study of blood T cell repertoires in COVID-19. Clones were sequenced by immunoSEQ multiplex PCR, and TCRdb holds only the in-frame ones, with some missing. The sample lists 200,000 to 250,000 clones, roughly 85% occurring once. The sample taken for sequencing was peripheral blood. These receptors were collected from a man aged 45 to 65 with COVID-19, enrolled during active disease. CDR3s include the opening cysteine and the closing phenylalanine or tryptophan.

v_gene	CDR3aa
TRBV7-2	CASSLALAGASEQYF
TRBV6-5	CASSSPRFLNTEAFF
TRBV12-5	CASGLVRVGAKDNSPLHF
TRBV18	CASSPSGGAGETQYF
TRBV5-5	CASSLVPDRGYGYTF
TRBV6-1	CASSEDRGDTIYF
TRBV5-1	CASSLFPSGAQETQYF
TRBV6-1	CASSESTGGGNQPQHF
TRBV19	CASIPKGQGGHYEQYF
TRBV4-2	CASSQEIGDISGGYTF
TRBV29-1	CSVENPGTGWETQYF
TRBV6-1	CASSERGADTEAFF
TRBV4-2	CASSQELAGSYNEQFF
TRBV27	CASSLRDRGPRSSYEQYF
TRBV29-1	CSATEETQYF
TRBV6-5	CASRDGFNRVTEQYF
TRBV4-3	CASSQASSGYTDTQYF
TRBV30	CAWSPQSRAIERERYF
TRBV7-2	CASSSSHTGMTGNTIYF
TRBV7-9	CASSPWGLGDYNEQFF
TRBV7-3	CASSSGTGATEAFF
TRBV5-4	CASSLGQGWGYTF
TRBV10-3	CAISGQNTEAFF
TRBV3-1/TRBV3-2	CASSRRTAVNTEAFF
TRBV6-5	CASSWDPAGNEKLFF
TRBV4-1	CASSQGGRGYNEQFF
TRBV5-1	CASSSGDSIFTDTQYF
TRBV6-2/TRBV6-3	CASSYSWQAFF
TRBV5-1	CASSLDQGALQETQYF
TRBV7-3	CASSPTGGDYGYTF
TRBV7-8	CASGRFVSEAFF
TRBV28	CASSSTGSNEKLFF
TRBV5-8	CASSSGLASHEQYF
TRBV2	CASKDGTQRGDTQYF
TRBV9	CASSPSGNLNYGYTF
TRBV19	CASSIASQSNQPQHF
TRBV3-1/TRBV3-2	CASSRPGRLNTEAFF
TRBV10-3	CAISGGGAMDEQFF
TRBV30	CAWTGQGMNTEAFF
TRBV19	CASRSSPPGPSEKLFF
TRBV6-4	CASSATPGQPQHF
TRBV19	CALGAGGQPQHF
TRBV7-8	CASSFAQGRNTEAFF
TRBV24-1	CATSDPGGGVGETQYF
TRBV30	CAWASGTGYNEQFF
TRBV5-4	CASTRRGTSGAEQYF
TRBV6-4	CASSDSTNNEQFF
TRBV21-1	CASSKGEGTSQEQYF
TRBV5-6	CASSLRGLNTEAFF
TRBV5-1	CASSLVGRTGPYGYTF
TRBV4-1	CASSQDPGHKGDEQFF
TRBV10-3	CAIGQGPNNNSPLHF
TRBV6-5	CASNRGGNTEAFF
TRBV13	CASSFVGAAETQYF
TRBV11-2	CASSLGYSGYEQYF